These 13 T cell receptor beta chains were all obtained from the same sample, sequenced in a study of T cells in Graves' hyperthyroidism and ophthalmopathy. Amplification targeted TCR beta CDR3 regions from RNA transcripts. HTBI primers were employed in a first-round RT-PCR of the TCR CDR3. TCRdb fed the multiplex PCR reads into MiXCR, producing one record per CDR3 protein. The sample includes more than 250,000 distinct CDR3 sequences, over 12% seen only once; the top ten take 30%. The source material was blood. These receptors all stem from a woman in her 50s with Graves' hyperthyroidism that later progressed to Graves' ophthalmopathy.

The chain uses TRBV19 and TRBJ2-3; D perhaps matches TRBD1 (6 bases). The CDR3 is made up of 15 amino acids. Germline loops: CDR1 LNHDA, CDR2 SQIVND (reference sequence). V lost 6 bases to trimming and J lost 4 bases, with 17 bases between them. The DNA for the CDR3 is TGTGCCAGTAGGGACCAGCAGGGGTGGTCAGATACGCAGTATTTT. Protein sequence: CASRDQQGWSDTQYF.

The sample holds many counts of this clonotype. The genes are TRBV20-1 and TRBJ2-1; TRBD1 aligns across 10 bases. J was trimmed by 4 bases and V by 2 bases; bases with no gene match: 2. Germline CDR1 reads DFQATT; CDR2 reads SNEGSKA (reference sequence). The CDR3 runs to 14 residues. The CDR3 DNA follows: TGCAGTGCTAGAAGGGACAGGGGATACAATGAGCAGTTCTTC. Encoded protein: CSARRDRGYNEQFF.

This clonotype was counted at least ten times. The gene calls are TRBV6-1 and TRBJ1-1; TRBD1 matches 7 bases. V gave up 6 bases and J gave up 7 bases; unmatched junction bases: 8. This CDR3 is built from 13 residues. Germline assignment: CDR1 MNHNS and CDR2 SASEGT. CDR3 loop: CASSLDRAGEAFF. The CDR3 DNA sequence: TGTGCCAGCAGCCTTGACAGGGCAGGTGAAGCTTTCTTT.

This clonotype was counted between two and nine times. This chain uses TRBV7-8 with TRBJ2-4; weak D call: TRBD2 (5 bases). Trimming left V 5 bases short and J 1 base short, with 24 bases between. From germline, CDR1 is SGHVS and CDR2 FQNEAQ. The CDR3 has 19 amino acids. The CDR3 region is CASSPSPLGELSAKNIQYF. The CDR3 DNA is TGTGCCAGCAGCCCCTCCCCTCTTGGGGAGTTATCCGCCAAAAACATTCAGTACTTC.

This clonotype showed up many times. The CDR3 DNA reads as TGTGCCAGCAGTTACCTAAGCAGGACATGGGCCCAGCATTTT. Its protein is CASSYLSRTWAQHF. The chain employs TRBV28 and TRBJ1-5; D perhaps matches TRBD1 (5 bases). Germline loops: CDR1 MDHEN, CDR2 SYDVKM. V shed 4 bases and J shed 11 bases, with 18 bases lying between them. The CDR3 contains 14 residues. The variable domain in full, with the rest retrieved from reference TRBV28 and TRBJ1-5, is DVKVTQSSRYLVKRTGEKVFLECVQDMDHENMFWYRQDPGLGLRLIYFSYDVKMKEKGDIPEGYSVSREKKERFSLILESASTNQTSMYLCASSYLSRTWAQHFGDGTRLSIL.

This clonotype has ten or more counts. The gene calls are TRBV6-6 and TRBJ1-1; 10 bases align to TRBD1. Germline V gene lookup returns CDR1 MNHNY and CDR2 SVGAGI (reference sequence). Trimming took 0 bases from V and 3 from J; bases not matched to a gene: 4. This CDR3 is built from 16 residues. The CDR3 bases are TGTGCCAGCAGTTACTCGACAGGGGGCCCGGACACTGAAGCTTTCTTT. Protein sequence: CASSYSTGGPDTEAFF.

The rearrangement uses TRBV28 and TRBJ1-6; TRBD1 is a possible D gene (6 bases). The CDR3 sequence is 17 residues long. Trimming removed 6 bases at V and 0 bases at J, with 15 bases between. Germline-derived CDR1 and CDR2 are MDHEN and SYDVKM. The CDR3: CASSSFRGSSYNSPLHF. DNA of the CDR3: TGTGCCAGCAGCTCATTTAGGGGGAGCTCCTATAATTCACCCCTCCACTTT.

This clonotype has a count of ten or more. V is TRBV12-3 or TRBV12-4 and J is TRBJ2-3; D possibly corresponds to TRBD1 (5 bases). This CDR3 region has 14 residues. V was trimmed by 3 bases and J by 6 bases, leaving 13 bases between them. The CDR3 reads CASSLGPLGDTQYF. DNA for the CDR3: TGTGCCAGCAGTTTGGGGCCATTGGGGGATACGCAGTATTTT.

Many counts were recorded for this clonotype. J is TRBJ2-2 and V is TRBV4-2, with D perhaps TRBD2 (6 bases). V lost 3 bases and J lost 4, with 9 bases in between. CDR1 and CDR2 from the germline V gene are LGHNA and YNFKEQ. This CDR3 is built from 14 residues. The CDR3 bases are TGTGCCAGCAGCCAGGCGGGGTCCACCGGGGAGCTGTTTTTT. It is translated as CASSQAGSTGELFF.

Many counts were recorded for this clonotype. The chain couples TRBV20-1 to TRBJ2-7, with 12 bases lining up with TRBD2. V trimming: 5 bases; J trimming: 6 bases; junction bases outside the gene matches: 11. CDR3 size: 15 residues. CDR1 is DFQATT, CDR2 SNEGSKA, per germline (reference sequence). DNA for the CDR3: TGCAGTGCTCCCCCCTCTCTGACTAGCGGGAGCGAGCAGTACTTC. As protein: CSAPPSLTSGSEQYF.

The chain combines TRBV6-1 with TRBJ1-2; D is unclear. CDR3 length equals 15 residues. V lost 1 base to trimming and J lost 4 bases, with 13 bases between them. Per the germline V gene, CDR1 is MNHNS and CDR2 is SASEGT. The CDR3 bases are TGTGCCAGCAGTGAAGATGAGGTCGGAACCTATGGCTACACCTTC. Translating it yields CASSEDEVGTYGYTF.

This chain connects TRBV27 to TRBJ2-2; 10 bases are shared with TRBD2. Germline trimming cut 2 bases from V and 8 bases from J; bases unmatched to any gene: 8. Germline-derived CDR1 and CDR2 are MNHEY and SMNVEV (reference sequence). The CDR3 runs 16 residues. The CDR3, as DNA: TGTGCCAGCAGTTTAAGCGGGGGGGTTGTTACGGGGGAGCTGTTTTTT. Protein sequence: CASSLSGGVVTGELFF.

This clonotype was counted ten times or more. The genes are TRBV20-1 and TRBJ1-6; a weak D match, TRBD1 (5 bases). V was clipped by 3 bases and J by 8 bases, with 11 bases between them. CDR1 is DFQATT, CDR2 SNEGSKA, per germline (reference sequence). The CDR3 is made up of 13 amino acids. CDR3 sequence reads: CSASRDGDSPLHF. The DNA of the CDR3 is TGCAGTGCTAGCAGGGATGGGGATTCACCCCTCCACTTT.